Described below is a single T cell receptor beta chain sequence and its context. The antigen remains undetermined. The investigators isolated CD4+ and CD8+ cells by positive magnetic bead selection and checked their purity by flow cytometry. Germline V CDR1 and CDR2: LNHNV, YYDKDF (reference sequence). The CDR3 is made up of 19 amino acids. V lost 4 bases to trimming and J lost 4 bases; unmatched junction nucleotides: 19. The protocol was immunoSEQ multiplex PCR, while the TCRdb copy is restricted to in-frame clones and leaves out a portion. The sample records about 20,000 clones, 85% being singletons. The sample belongs to a study of somatic mutations in cytotoxic T cells in rheumatoid arthritis. Overall study findings and caveats: Of the expanded CD8+ clones, the antigen targets were not known. The largest CD8+ clone made up over 20% of CD8+ cells in about an eighth of the roughly 60 patients. Measured CD8+ T-cell clonality, a value compared between rheumatoid arthritis patients and age-matched healthy controls, did not differ significantly.

The source of this sequence is a woman aged 40 to 49 with rheumatoid arthritis. Material: CD8+ T cells sorted from blood. The chain has TRBV15 and TRBJ2-3; 8 bases are a match to TRBD2. CDR3 sequence reads: CATSTPPHLGLAGSDTQYF. The DNA of the CDR3 is TGTGCCACCAGCACCCCACCACACCTGGGGCTAGCGGGTTCAGATACGCAGTATTTT.